Below are 18 T cell receptor beta chains sequenced from a single sample in a study of OX40 agonist ivuxolimab in advanced cancers. Here immunoSEQ multiplex PCR was the method, and the copy in TCRdb shows in-frame clones only, minus some. The sample carries approximately 69,000 clones, about 80% recorded once. This specimen was CD4+ or CD8+ T cells sorted from blood, taken in a trial of the OX40 agonist ivuxolimab. The source is an adult with an advanced solid tumor such as melanoma, head and neck, liver or kidney cancer.

The chain recombines TRBV2 with TRBJ1-4; TRBD1 matches at 11 bases. The CDR3 runs to 19 residues. V lost 2 bases, J lost 5 bases, and 13 bases stayed unmatched. The V gene's germline CDR1 is SNHLY and CDR2 FYNNEI. CDR3 bases: TGTGCCAGCAGTGAAAGGGGTATCGGACAGGGGGCGGTAAATGAAAAACTGTTTTTT. It translates to CASSERGIGQGAVNEKLFF.

The chain uses TRBV5-1 and TRBJ1-6, with D hard to call. Looked up from germline, CDR1 is SGHRS and CDR2 is YFSETQ. The V gene lost 0 bases and the J gene lost 5 bases, with 12 bases spanning the gap. The CDR3 is 16 amino acids. The CDR3 DNA sequence: TGCGCCAGCAGCTTGGATAGGGTGGAAAATAATTCACCCCTCCACTTT. This encodes CASSLDRVENNSPLHF.

This clone has a single count. The CDR3 loop reads CASSSGPEETQYF. As DNA, the CDR3 is TGCGCCAGCAGCTCGGGACCAGAAGAGACCCAGTACTTC. This rearrangement joins TRBV5-1 to TRBJ2-5, with D perhaps assigned TRBD1 or TRBD2 (5 bases each). Germline V lookup: CDR1 SGHRS, CDR2 YFSETQ. Trimming cost V 3 bases and J 3 bases, with 9 bases left between them. This CDR3 is 13 amino acids long.

Concerning this clone: Other DNA sequences in this sample translate to the same CDR3. The chain employs TRBV5-1 and TRBJ2-5; 7 nucleotides line up with TRBD2. This CDR3 has 14 residues. Germline V CDR1 and CDR2: SGHRS, YFSETQ. The V segment lost 4 bases and the J segment 1 base; nucleotides outside the gene matches: 4. CDR3 coding DNA: TGCGCCAGCAGCCTGGAGCGGGGCCAAGAGACCCAGTACTTC. Protein sequence: CASSLERGQETQYF.

The chain couples TRBV5-1 to TRBJ2-1; 9 bases fit TRBD1. Germline CDR1 reads SGHRS; CDR2 reads YFSETQ. V shed 6 bases, J shed 8 bases, and the junction held 6 bases outside the gene matches. There are 13 residues in the CDR3. CDR3 DNA: TGCGCCAGCACCAGGACAGGGGAGGATGAGCAGTTCTTC. The encoded protein is CASTRTGEDEQFF.

V gene TRBV6-6 combines with J gene TRBJ2-7; the match to TRBD1 covers 9 bases. Trimming cost V 7 bases and J 3 bases; bases outside gene matches: 7. The CDR3 runs 14 residues. Germline CDR1 reads MNHNY; CDR2 reads SVGAGI (reference sequence). The CDR3 spells CASITGGSFYEQYF. CDR3 nucleotide sequence: TGTGCCAGCATTACAGGGGGCTCTTTCTACGAGCAGTACTTC.

About this clone: Additional DNA sequences in this sample encode the identical CDR3. The V and J genes are TRBV4-1 and TRBJ2-3; tentative D call: TRBD1 (6 bases). V lost 2 bases, J lost 2 bases, and 8 bases lay in between. The CDR3 has 14 amino acids. Germline CDR1 MGHRA, CDR2 YSYEKL. Written as DNA, the CDR3 is TGCGCCAGCAGCCAATCAGGGGACACAGATACGCAGTATTTT. This sequence encodes CASSQSGDTDTQYF.

This clone has more than one count but fewer than ten. The rearrangement joins TRBV15 to TRBJ2-1; D is unresolved. The V and J ends lost 1 base and 8 bases respectively, with 9 bases between them. CDR1 and CDR2 from the germline V gene are LNHNV and YYDKDF (reference sequence). The CDR3 sequence is 13 residues long. In DNA, the CDR3 is TGTGCCACCAGCAGAGCGGTAGTCGATGAGCAGTTCTTC. This codes for CATSRAVVDEQFF. Full variable domain (missing parts from reference TRBV15 and TRBJ2-1): DAMVIQNPRYQVTQFGKPVTLSCSQTLNHNVMYWYQQKSSQAPKLLFHYYDKDFNNEADTPDNFQSRRPNTSFCFLDIRSPGLGDTAMYLCATSRAVVDEQFFGPGTRLTVL.

V usage is TRBV6-6 and J usage is TRBJ1-1; 7 bases align to TRBD1. The CDR3 is 15 amino acids. With 4 bases clipped from V and 4 bases from J, the junction kept 9 bases outside the gene matches. Germline values: CDR1 MNHNY, CDR2 SVGAGI (reference sequence). The CDR3 DNA sequence: TGTGCCAGCAGTTCCAACAGGGGTGAGGCCACTGAAGCTTTCTTT. Protein: CASSSNRGEATEAFF.

The genes are TRBV7-9 and TRBJ2-3; 11 positions agree with TRBD2. This CDR3 spans 14 amino acids. CDR1 is SEHNR, CDR2 FQNEAQ, per germline (reference sequence). After removal of 10 bases from V and 0 bases from J, the junction contained 3 bases not matched to a gene. CDR3 sequence reads: CATLAGGSTDTQYF. As DNA, the CDR3 is TGTGCCACTTTAGCGGGGGGGAGCACAGATACGCAGTATTTT.

This chain uses TRBV9 with TRBJ1-4, with D perhaps matching TRBD1 (5 bases). Between the trimmed V and J ends, which lost 3 bases and 8 bases, there was a span of 17 bases. The CDR3 spans 15 residues. Germline V gives CDR1 SGDLS, CDR2 YYNGEE. This CDR3 is CASSGPGTRGEKLFF. CDR3 sequence (DNA): TGTGCCAGCAGCGGCCCCGGGACCCGAGGGGAAAAACTGTTTTTT. Drawing the rest from reference TRBV9 and TRBJ1-4, the complete variable domain is DSGVTQTPKHLITATGQRVTLRCSPRSGDLSVYWYQQSLDQGLQFLIQYYNGEERAKGNILERFSAQQFPDLHSELNLSSLELGDSALYFCASSGPGTRGEKLFFGSGTQLSVL.

The CDR3 loop is CASSVGGNTIYF. CDR3 sequence (DNA): TGTGCCAGCAGCGTCGGTGGAAACACCATATATTTT. The chain has TRBV9 and TRBJ1-3, with unresolved D. Germline CDR1 SGDLS, CDR2 YYNGEE. The V end lost 2 bases, the J end lost 3 bases, and 3 bases lay between the germline ends. CDR3 length equals 12 residues.

This clone has just a few counts. This rearrangement joins TRBV6-5 to TRBJ2-3, with no clear D. The CDR3 consists of 13 residues. V was clipped by 5 bases and J by 2 bases, with 8 bases between them. Germline CDR1 reads MNHEY; CDR2 reads SVGAGI. As DNA, the CDR3 is TGTGCCAGCAGTCCAGCGAACACAGATACGCAGTATTTT. Protein product: CASSPANTDTQYF.

In this sample, this clone turned up a few times. CDR3 protein: CASSFQGRNTEAFF. The CDR3 DNA is TGTGCCAGCAGCTTTCAGGGGAGGAACACTGAAGCTTTCTTT. J is TRBJ1-1 and V is TRBV5-6; tentative D call: TRBD1 (6 bases). The length of the CDR3 is 14 residues. The germline gives CDR1 SGHDT, CDR2 YYEEEE. Trimming took 2 bases from V and 1 from J, leaving 9 bases between them.

The chain joins TRBV4-2 to TRBJ2-7, with 11 bases fitting TRBD1. V trimming: 4 bases; J trimming: 2 bases; junction bases outside the gene matches: 4. CDR1 LGHNA and CDR2 YNFKEQ come from the germline V gene. The CDR3 sequence is 15 residues long. DNA of the CDR3: TGTGCCAGCAGCCCAAAGGGACAGGGGGCCTACGAGCAGTACTTC. This translates into CASSPKGQGAYEQYF.

The chain has TRBV27 and TRBJ2-2; no clear D. The CDR3 is 15 amino acids. CDR1 MNHEY and CDR2 SMNVEV come from the germline V gene (reference sequence). With 4 bases removed from V and 0 bases from J, the gap between germline ends came to 9 bases. CDR3 sequence reads: CASSSWAANTGELFF. CDR3 DNA sequence: TGTGCCAGCAGTTCTTGGGCGGCGAACACCGGGGAGCTGTTTTTT.

The chain employs TRBV7-6 and TRBJ2-7; 8 bases line up with TRBD2. The CDR3 extends over 15 amino acids. Germline V gene lookup returns CDR1 SGHVS and CDR2 FNYEAQ. V lost 4 bases, J lost 1 base, and 6 bases stayed unmatched. This CDR3 is CASSSTSGSSYEQYF. CDR3 coding DNA: TGTGCCAGCAGCTCCACTAGCGGATCGTCCTACGAGCAGTACTTC. Full variable domain (missing parts from reference TRBV7-6 and TRBJ2-7): GAGVSQSPRYKVTKRGQDVALRCDPISGHVSLYWYRQALGQGPEFLTYFNYEAQQDKSGLPNDRFSAERPEGSISTLTIQRTEQRDSAMYRCASSSTSGSSYEQYFGPGTRLTVT.

This chain uses TRBV5-6 with TRBJ2-1; 7 bases are shared with TRBD2. The V and J ends lost 0 bases and 0 bases, in that order; junction bases with no gene match: 3. Germline V gene lookup returns CDR1 SGHDT and CDR2 YYEEEE. This CDR3 is 16 amino acids long. In DNA form, the CDR3 reads TGTGCCAGCAGCTTGGGCGGGAGAAGCTCCTACAATGAGCAGTTCTTC. Translating it yields CASSLGGRSSYNEQFF.